Included here is one T cell receptor (beta chain) sequence, with context. Its cognate antigen has yet to be identified. The read gets to within 3 residues of the CDR3 end, and the germline J gene fills in the rest. The data were obtained in a study of T cell clonality in common variable immunodeficiency (dated by TCRdb to 2014 to 2015). The CDR3 runs 16 residues from the cysteine to the phenylalanine. Sequencing covers 39 bases of the CDR3, shown here with the frame starting at base 1. Trimmed from V: 2 bases; trimmed from J: 2 bases; junction bases lacking a gene match: 4. The germline V gene sets CDR1 to SGHTA and CDR2 to FQGTGA. Standard criteria were used to diagnose CVID, namely serum IgG, IgA and/or IgM reduced below the normal range together with specific antibody deficiency. A total of 40 to 45 subjects (approximately 15 female and 29 male; age range roughly 8 to 65 years, mean age approximately 40) were included in the CVID group. Most of the CVID patients and most of the healthy controls were of Caucasian heritage. All CVID subjects had received replacement immunoglobulin therapy for at least one year at the time of study participation. No CVID subject was ill or taking immunomodulatory or immunosuppressive medication when blood was collected. Heparinized peripheral whole blood samples of about 5 to 8 ml were collected from each donor. TCRbeta CDR3 repertoires were sequenced from genomic DNA of adults with common variable immune deficiency (CVID) and healthy adult controls. To isolate peripheral blood mononuclear cells, diluted blood was subjected to density centrifugation over Hypaque 1077 or Ficoll-Paque. Genomic DNA was obtained from unsorted mononuclear cells using either Qiagen column purification or a centrifugation-based method.

For sequencing input, CVID and control samples contributed equivalent amounts of genomic DNA. For every sample, a 60 bp segment covering the rearranged TCRbeta CDR3 region was amplified and then sequenced. The immunoSEQ assay, a bias-corrected multiplex PCR combined with high-throughput sequencing, was used to amplify TCRbeta. For the original study's pipeline: Every unique nucleotide sequence counted as a clone and was annotated with V, D and J genes, copy number and frequency. Sequences were labeled productive if in frame, and non-productive if out of frame or containing stop codons. Clonality was calculated from Shannon's entropy as previously described. Mean CDR3 Kyte-Doolittle hydropathy was derived from the predicted amino acid sequences of productive clones. Scaled V gene usage was hierarchically clustered using Manhattan distance and complete linkage with the R hclust function. Sharing of clones by CDR3 amino acid sequence was evaluated through resampling of 12 repertoires per group over 100 rounds. The repertoires were searched for around 65 published EBV-specific and 245 published CMV-specific TCRbeta sequences. After a couple of CVID samples that produced fewer than 10,000 sequences were dropped from the analysis, 42 CVID repertoires remained. As stored in TCRdb, this immuneACCESS dataset retains in-frame rearrangements with V and J assigned. A fraction of the clones does not appear; measured against another copy, unresolved V genes explain less than half of the discrepancy, and the remainder lacks a known reason. For V, J and clone size, that table is used; D and trimming come from the DNA. The data for this sample show approximately 18,000 clones, each detected more than once. Over 6.5% of the sample belongs to the ten largest clones.

Broader findings and caveats from the paper: Although equal DNA input was used, an average of approximately 82,000 unique sequences per sample was obtained for controls, compared with about 31,547 for CVID samples. It was noted by the authors that sequencing of the repertoires of T cell subpopulations would be needed to clarify the cause of the increased clonality in CVID. Compared with healthy controls, CVID subjects showed increased TCRbeta clonality (t-test p = 0.018), a feature most characteristic of about a third of subjects. Healthy controls shared more TCRbeta clones with each other than CVID subjects shared among themselves (p < 0.0001). CVID TCRbeta sequences were reported to have fewer deletions and N-nucleotide insertions and to lack highly modified clones with 13 or more V deletions. Patient heterogeneity within the CVID cohort put limits on correlating repertoire features with clinical complications.

Specimen: peripheral blood mononuclear cells. The receptor was derived from a human donor with common variable immunodeficiency. Recombination connected TRBV7-3 to TRBJ2-3, and 10 bases in between align with TRBD2. CDR3 DNA, as far as it was read: TGTGCCAGCAGCTTAGGGGGACTAGCGCCCACAGATACG. Translated, it reads CASSLGGLAPTDT. Given in full, the CDR3 is CASSLGGLAPTDTQYF.